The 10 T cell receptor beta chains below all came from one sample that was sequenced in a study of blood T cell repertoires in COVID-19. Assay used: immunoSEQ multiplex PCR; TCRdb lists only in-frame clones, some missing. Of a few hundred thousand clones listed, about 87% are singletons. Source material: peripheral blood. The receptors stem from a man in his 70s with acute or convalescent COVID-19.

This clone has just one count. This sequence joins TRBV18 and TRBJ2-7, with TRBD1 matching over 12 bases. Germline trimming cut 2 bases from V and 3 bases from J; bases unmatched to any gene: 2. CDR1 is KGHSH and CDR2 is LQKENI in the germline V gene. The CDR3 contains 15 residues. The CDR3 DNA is TGTGCCAGCTCACCAGGGACAGGGGGCGGCTACGAGCAGTACTTC. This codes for CASSPGTGGGYEQYF. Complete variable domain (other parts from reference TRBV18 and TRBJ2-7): NAGVMQNPRHLVRRRGQEARLRCSPMKGHSHVYWYRQLPEEGLKFMVYLQKENIIDESGMPKERFSAEFPKEGPSILRIQQVVRGDSAAYFCASSPGTGGGYEQYFGPGTRLTVT.

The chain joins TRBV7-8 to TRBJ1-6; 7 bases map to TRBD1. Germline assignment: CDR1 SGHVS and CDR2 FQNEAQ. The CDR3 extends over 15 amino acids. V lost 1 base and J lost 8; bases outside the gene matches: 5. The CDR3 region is CASSLEGGQYSPLHF. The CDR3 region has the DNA TGTGCCAGCAGCTTAGAAGGGGGCCAGTATTCACCCCTCCACTTT.

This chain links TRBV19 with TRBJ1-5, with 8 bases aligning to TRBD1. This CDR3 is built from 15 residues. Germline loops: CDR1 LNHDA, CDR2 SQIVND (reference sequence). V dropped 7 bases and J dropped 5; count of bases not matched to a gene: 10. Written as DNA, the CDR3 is TGTGCCAGTACTACGAGGACAGGGATAGATCAGCCCCAGCATTTT. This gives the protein CASTTRTGIDQPQHF.

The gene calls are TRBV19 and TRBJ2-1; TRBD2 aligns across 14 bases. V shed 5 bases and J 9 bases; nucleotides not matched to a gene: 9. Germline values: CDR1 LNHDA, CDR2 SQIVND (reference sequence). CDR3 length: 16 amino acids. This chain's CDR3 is CASSLGTSGSTTEQFF. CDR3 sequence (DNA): TGTGCCAGTAGTCTCGGGACTAGCGGGAGCACCACTGAGCAGTTCTTC.

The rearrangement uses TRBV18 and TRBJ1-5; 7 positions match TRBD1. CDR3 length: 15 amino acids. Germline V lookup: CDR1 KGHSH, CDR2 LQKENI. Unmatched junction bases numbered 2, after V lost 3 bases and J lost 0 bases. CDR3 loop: CASSPGQISNQPQHF. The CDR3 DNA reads TGTGCCAGCTCACCGGGACAGATTAGCAATCAGCCCCAGCATTTT.

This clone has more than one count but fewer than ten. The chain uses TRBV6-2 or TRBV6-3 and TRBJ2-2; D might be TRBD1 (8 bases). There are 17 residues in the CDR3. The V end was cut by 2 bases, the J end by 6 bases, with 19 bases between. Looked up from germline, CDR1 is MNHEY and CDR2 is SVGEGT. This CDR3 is CASSYAPRGRGPGELFF. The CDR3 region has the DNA TGTGCCAGCAGTTACGCCCCCAGGGGGCGGGGGCCCGGGGAGCTGTTTTTT.

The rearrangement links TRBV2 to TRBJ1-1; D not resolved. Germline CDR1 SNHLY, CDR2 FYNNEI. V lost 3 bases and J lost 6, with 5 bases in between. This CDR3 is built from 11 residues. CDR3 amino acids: CASSDVSEAFF. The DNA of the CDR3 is TGTGCCAGCAGTGACGTCTCTGAAGCTTTCTTT.

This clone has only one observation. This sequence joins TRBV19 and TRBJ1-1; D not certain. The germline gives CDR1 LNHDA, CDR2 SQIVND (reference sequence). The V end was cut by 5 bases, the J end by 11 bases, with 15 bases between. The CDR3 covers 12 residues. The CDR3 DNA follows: TGTGCCAGTAGTGGACTGATGAGGGAGGCTTTCTTT. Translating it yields CASSGLMREAFF.

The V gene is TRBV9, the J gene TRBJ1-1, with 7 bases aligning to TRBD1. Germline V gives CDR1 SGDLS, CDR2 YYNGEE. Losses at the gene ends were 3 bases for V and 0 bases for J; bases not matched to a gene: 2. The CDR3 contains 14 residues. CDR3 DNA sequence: TGTGCCAGCAGCGATGACAGGGTGAACACTGAAGCTTTCTTT. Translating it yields CASSDDRVNTEAFF.

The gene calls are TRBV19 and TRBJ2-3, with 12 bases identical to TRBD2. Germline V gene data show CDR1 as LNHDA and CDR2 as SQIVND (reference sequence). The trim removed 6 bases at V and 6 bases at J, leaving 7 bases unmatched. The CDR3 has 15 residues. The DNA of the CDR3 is TGTGCCAGTAGGCGGACTAGCGGGACGCGGGATACGCAGTATTTT. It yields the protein CASRRTSGTRDTQYF.